These 16 T cell receptor beta chains came from one sample sequenced in a study of beta chain features in type 1 diabetes. Every bit of the isolated RNA underwent reverse transcription, so sequencing read expressed TCRB transcripts. Clones were sequenced by immunoSEQ multiplex PCR, and TCRdb holds only the in-frame ones, with some missing. The data contain some 160,000 clones, 6.5% to 8.5% of them singletons. These receptors have no known antigen. Study-wide results and caveats: A moderate, significant TCRB CDR3 shortening appeared in type 1 diabetes across four CD4+ subsets.

Sequencing was carried out using central memory CD4+ T cells from blood. Source of these receptors: a young woman with type 1 diabetes.

This clone was picked up a small number of times. This chain joins TRBV5-4 and TRBJ1-1, with TRBD1 as a possible D gene (5 bases). Germline assignment: CDR1 SGHNT and CDR2 YYREEE (reference sequence). CDR3 length: 14 amino acids. V lost 5 bases to trimming and J lost 6 bases, with 17 bases between them. The CDR3 DNA reads as TGTGCCAGCAGATACAGTGGGGGGGGTCCTGAAGCTTTCTTT. It encodes CASRYSGGGPEAFF.

The V and J genes are TRBV6-5 and TRBJ1-5; D ambiguous. Germline CDR1 is MNHEY and CDR2 is SVGAGI. The CDR3 runs to 13 residues. Between the trimmed V and J ends, which lost 6 bases and 3 bases, there was a span of 9 bases. CDR3 nucleotide sequence: TGTGCCAGCAGCCCCAGGTTCAATCAGCCCCAGCATTTT. It is translated as CASSPRFNQPQHF.

This clone was observed a handful of times. The V and J genes are TRBV30 and TRBJ2-2; 10 bases match TRBD2. The CDR3 is 17 residues long. J gave up 4 bases and V 2 bases, and 10 bases lay outside the gene matches. The germline V gene encodes CDR1 GTSNPN and CDR2 SVGIG (reference sequence). The DNA for the CDR3 is TGTGCCTGGAGTCGGGCTAGCGGGAGTTCGGTCACCGGGGAGCTGTTTTTT. Its protein product is CAWSRASGSSVTGELFF.

As concerns this clone: Mismatch with germline at one junction end may stem from a read error. This chain joins TRBV6-6 and TRBJ2-1; D remains unclear. The CDR3 totals 14 residues. Germline values: CDR1 MNHNY, CDR2 SVGAGI (reference sequence). DNA of the CDR3: TGTGCCAGCAGTTATGTCGGGTCCTCCAATGAGCAGTTCTTC. It yields the protein CASSYVGSSNEQFF.

The chain is built from TRBV11-2 and TRBJ2-5; TRBD2 aligns across 10 bases. With 7 bases clipped from V and 4 bases from J, the junction kept 3 bases outside the gene matches. The CDR3 runs 13 residues. Germline V gene lookup returns CDR1 SGHAT and CDR2 FQNNGV. The CDR3 region is CASNSGRGETQYF. The CDR3 DNA reads TGTGCCAGCAACAGCGGGAGGGGAGAGACCCAGTACTTC.

The chain has TRBV11-2 and TRBJ2-4, with 7 bases aligning to TRBD1. Germline lookup yields CDR1 SGHAT and CDR2 FQNNGV. Losses at the gene ends were 4 bases for V and 5 bases for J; bases not matched to a gene: 2. The CDR3 covers 13 residues. CDR3 sequence: CASSYRGQNIQYF. DNA for the CDR3: TGTGCCAGCAGCTACAGGGGTCAAAACATTCAGTACTTC. The variable domain in full, completed from reference TRBV11-2 and TRBJ2-4, reads EAGVAQSPRYKIIEKRQSVAFWCNPISGHATLYWYQQILGQGPKLLIQFQNNGVVDDSQLPKDRFSAERLKGVDSTLKIQPAKLEDSAVYLCASSYRGQNIQYFGAGTRLSVL.

This clone has only a few counts. The genes are TRBV4-3 and TRBJ1-2, with 9 bases matching TRBD1. Germline V lookup: CDR1 LGHNA, CDR2 YSLEER. The CDR3 runs 15 residues. With V trimmed by 4 bases and J by 3 bases, 6 bases remained unmatched. CDR3 DNA: TGCGCCAGCAGCCTTCAGACAGGGGGAGACTATGGCTACACCTTC. Its translation: CASSLQTGGDYGYTF.

This clone was counted a few times. The chain couples TRBV5-1 to TRBJ2-1; D unresolved. The CDR3 consists of 16 residues. The germline gives CDR1 SGHRS, CDR2 YFSETQ. V lost 4 bases and J lost 0, with 14 bases in between. The CDR3 DNA sequence: TGCGCCAGCAGCGGTTTTTATCGGAGCTCCTACAATGAGCAGTTCTTC. It is translated as CASSGFYRSSYNEQFF.

The CDR3 DNA reads as TGTGCCAGCAGCCAGGGCCAGCTTAATCAGCCCCAGCATTTT. As protein: CASSQGQLNQPQHF. V gene TRBV28 combines with J gene TRBJ1-5, with a possible D match to TRBD1 (5 bases). The CDR3 is 14 amino acids. Trimming removed 6 bases at V and 4 bases at J, with 13 bases between. Germline values: CDR1 MDHEN, CDR2 SYDVKM.

The chain uses TRBV11-2 and TRBJ2-1; perhaps TRBD2 as D (5 bases). V lost 3 bases to trimming and J lost 4 bases, with 10 bases between them. Germline V gives CDR1 SGHAT, CDR2 FQNNGV. The CDR3 spans 14 residues. The CDR3 reads CASSLEAVYNEQFF. The CDR3 bases are TGTGCCAGCAGCTTGGAGGCAGTATACAATGAGCAGTTCTTC. Full variable domain (missing parts from reference TRBV11-2 and TRBJ2-1): EAGVAQSPRYKIIEKRQSVAFWCNPISGHATLYWYQQILGQGPKLLIQFQNNGVVDDSQLPKDRFSAERLKGVDSTLKIQPAKLEDSAVYLCASSLEAVYNEQFFGPGTRLTVL.

In its sample, this clone was seen a few times. The V call is TRBV7-2, the J call TRBJ2-5; D is perhaps TRBD1 (6 bases). V was pared by 4 bases and J by 3 bases, with 18 bases between. Germline V gives CDR1 SGHTA, CDR2 FQGNSA. This CDR3 contains 16 residues. The CDR3 here is CASSSRMGGTKETQYF. The CDR3 nucleotides read TGTGCCAGCAGCTCCCGGATGGGTGGGACAAAAGAGACCCAGTACTTC.

Only a few counts were recorded for this clone. The chain recombines TRBV2 with TRBJ2-5; 8 nucleotides match TRBD1. This CDR3 has 13 amino acids. V lost 6 bases to trimming and J lost 8 bases; unmatched junction nucleotides: 8. Germline-derived CDR1 and CDR2 are SNHLY and FYNNEI. DNA for the CDR3: TGTGCCAGCAGGGACAGGGCCGGGTATACCCAGTACTTC. Its protein is CASRDRAGYTQYF.

The chain couples TRBV30 to TRBJ2-1; a possible D gene is TRBD2 (7 bases). The CDR3 contains 15 residues. Trimming took off 4 bases at V and 3 bases at J, with 16 bases between the two ends. Germline V gives CDR1 GTSNPN, CDR2 SVGIG (reference sequence). The CDR3 sequence is CAWTRGGGHYNEQFF. Here the CDR3 DNA reads TGTGCCTGGACCCGAGGGGGGGGACACTACAATGAGCAGTTCTTC.

This clone was recorded a few times. The chain combines TRBV5-6 with TRBJ2-3; 7 bases line up with TRBD2. The ends lost 1 base at V and 1 base at J; junction bases unmatched: 3. The V gene's germline CDR1 is SGHDT and CDR2 YYEEEE. The CDR3 has 15 amino acids. This CDR3 is CASSLNSGGTDTQYF. The CDR3 coding sequence is TGTGCCAGCAGCTTGAACAGCGGGGGCACAGATACGCAGTATTTT.

About this clone: This same CDR3 is encoded by further DNA sequences in the sample. The V call is TRBV2, the J call TRBJ1-5; 8 bases line up with TRBD1. V was pared by 6 bases and J by 5 bases, with 3 bases of the junction left unmatched. The V gene's germline CDR1 is SNHLY and CDR2 FYNNEI. The CDR3 is 13 amino acids. CDR3 residues: CASSGTGDQPQHF. The CDR3 nucleotides read TGTGCCAGCAGCGGGACAGGCGATCAGCCCCAGCATTTT.

A few counts support this clone. This chain connects TRBV18 to TRBJ2-7; 8 bases align to TRBD2. The V gene's germline CDR1 is KGHSH and CDR2 LQKENI. V lost 3 bases and J lost 3; bases outside the gene matches: 10. This CDR3 is 16 amino acids long. CDR3 sequence reads: CASSPPQLAAGYEQYF. The CDR3 DNA reads as TGTGCCAGCTCACCGCCTCAACTAGCGGCGGGCTACGAGCAGTACTTC.